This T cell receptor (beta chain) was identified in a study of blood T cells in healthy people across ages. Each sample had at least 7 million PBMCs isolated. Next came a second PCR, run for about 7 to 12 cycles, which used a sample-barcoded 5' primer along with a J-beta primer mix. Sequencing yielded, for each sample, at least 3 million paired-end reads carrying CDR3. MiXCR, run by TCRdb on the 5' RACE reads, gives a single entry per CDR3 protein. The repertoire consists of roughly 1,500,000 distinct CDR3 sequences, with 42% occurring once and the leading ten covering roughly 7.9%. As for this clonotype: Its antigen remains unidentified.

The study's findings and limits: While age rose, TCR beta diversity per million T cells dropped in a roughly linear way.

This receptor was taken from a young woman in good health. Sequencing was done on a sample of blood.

CDR3 loop: CATERRGTLTYEQYF. The CDR3 DNA sequence: TGTGCCACCGAGCGCCGAGGGACTCTTACCTACGAGCAGTACTTC. This chain joins TRBV2 and TRBJ2-4; the D gene is possibly TRBD2 (6 bases). The J call could be wrong; TRBJ2-7 is a better fit for the DNA end. The CDR3 runs 15 residues. Per the germline V gene, CDR1 is SNHLY and CDR2 is FYNNEI.